These 20 T cell receptor beta chains originate from one sample sequenced in a study of blood T cell repertoires in COVID-19. Produced via immunoSEQ multiplex PCR; TCRdb's table is partial and in-frame only. Of about 84,000 clones listed, 70% to 85% are singletons. Sequencing was done on a sample of peripheral blood. The receptors here all came from a man in his 70s with acute or convalescent COVID-19.

This clone was seen a few times. The chain has TRBV7-2 and TRBJ1-1; 12 nucleotides match TRBD1. Germline V gene lookup returns CDR1 SGHTA and CDR2 FQGNSA. The CDR3 extends over 13 amino acids. The ends lost 6 bases at V and 10 bases at J; junction bases unmatched: 6. The CDR3 DNA sequence: TGTGCCAGCAGAAGGGACAGGGGGCTTGTAGCTTTCTTT. Translation: CASRRDRGLVAFF.

The chain recombines TRBV9 with TRBJ1-1; D perhaps matches TRBD1 (6 bases). This CDR3 has 14 amino acids. Germline CDR1 and CDR2: SGDLS and YYNGEE. V lost 4 bases to trimming and J lost 3 bases, with 13 bases between them. The CDR3 loop is CASSLQDSYTEAFF. DNA of the CDR3: TGTGCCAGCAGCCTCCAGGACAGCTACACTGAAGCTTTCTTT.

This chain uses TRBV29-1 with TRBJ1-5, with TRBD1 matching 9 bases. V lost 4 bases and J lost 5; bases outside the gene matches: 6. The CDR3 is 14 amino acids. CDR1 and CDR2 from the germline V gene are SQVTM and ANQGSEA. This CDR3 is CSVADRGLDQPQHF. The CDR3 nucleotides read TGCAGCGTTGCGGACAGGGGATTGGATCAGCCCCAGCATTTT.

The chain combines TRBV28 with TRBJ1-5, with D unresolved. Germline CDR1 MDHEN, CDR2 SYDVKM. The length of the CDR3 is 15 residues. The V end was cut by 3 bases, the J end by 0 bases, with 9 bases between. CDR3 in DNA: TGTGCCAGCAGTTTCACAGATGCTAGCAATCAGCCCCAGCATTTT. It yields the protein CASSFTDASNQPQHF.

The chain has TRBV6-2 or TRBV6-3 and TRBJ2-3; the D gene is possibly TRBD2 (5 bases). CDR1 and CDR2 (germline): MNHEY, SVGEGT. The V end lost 6 bases, the J end lost 4 bases, and 11 bases lay between the germline ends. The CDR3 is 13 residues long. The CDR3 reads CASSQGLADTQYF. CDR3 coding DNA: TGTGCCAGCAGCCAAGGACTCGCAGATACGCAGTATTTT.

For this clone: A junction boundary mismatches the germline segment, possibly from a read error. The chain joins TRBV19 to TRBJ1-5; tentatively, D is TRBD1 (6 bases). CDR1 and CDR2 from the germline V gene are LNHDA and SQIVND (reference sequence). This CDR3 has 12 amino acids. The CDR3 DNA sequence: TGTGCCAGTAGTATGGCGGACAGCCGTTTGTATTTT. Translation gives CASSMADSRLYF.

The chain joins TRBV19 to TRBJ1-4; D unclear. The germline V gene has CDR1 LNHDA and CDR2 SQIVND (reference sequence). Trimming stripped 7 bases from V and 3 bases from J, with 9 bases between. The CDR3 is 13 amino acids. The CDR3: CASKNRPNEKLFF. For the CDR3, the DNA is TGTGCCAGTAAGAACAGACCTAATGAAAAACTGTTTTTT.

This clone showed up just a few times. The rearrangement links TRBV7-2 to TRBJ2-7; no firm D call. Germline lookup yields CDR1 SGHTA and CDR2 FQGNSA. Trimming stripped 5 bases from V and 2 bases from J, with 10 bases between. The CDR3 is 13 residues long. CDR3: CASSVMSAYEQYF. The DNA for the CDR3 is TGTGCCAGCAGCGTTATGTCAGCCTACGAGCAGTACTTC.

The chain joins TRBV6-6 to TRBJ1-4, with 7 bases lining up with TRBD1. After removal of 6 bases from V and 1 base from J, the junction contained 17 bases not matched to a gene. The germline gives CDR1 MNHNY, CDR2 SVGAGI (reference sequence). CDR3 size: 19 residues. The CDR3 DNA reads as TGTGCCAGCAGCTACAACGGACAGGCTAAGATAGGAACTAATGAAAAACTGTTTTTT. Protein sequence: CASSYNGQAKIGTNEKLFF.

Only one count was recorded for this clone. The V and J genes are TRBV6-5 and TRBJ1-1; a weak D match, TRBD1 (6 bases). The CDR3 has 15 residues. The V and J ends lost 4 bases and 3 bases respectively, with 15 bases between them. CDR1 is MNHEY and CDR2 is SVGAGI in the germline V gene. CDR3 sequence reads: CASSSRGWTDTEAFF. In DNA form, the CDR3 reads TGTGCCAGCAGTTCCCGTGGCTGGACAGACACTGAAGCTTTCTTT.

This clone turned up a few times. The genes are TRBV28 and TRBJ2-5; D is unclear. This CDR3 has 14 residues. From germline, CDR1 is MDHEN and CDR2 SYDVKM. V lost 3 bases and J lost 2, with 10 bases in between. CDR3 region: CASSFRKRQETQYF. The CDR3 DNA is TGTGCCAGCAGTTTTAGGAAGAGGCAAGAGACCCAGTACTTC.

This clone was observed a handful of times. The V and J genes are TRBV27 and TRBJ2-1; TRBD2 matches 10 bases. Unmatched junction bases numbered 2, after V lost 0 bases and J lost 3 bases. The germline V gene has CDR1 MNHEY and CDR2 SMNVEV (reference sequence). The CDR3 runs 16 residues. CDR3 coding DNA: TGTGCCAGCAGTTTATCGTCTAGCGGGAGCTACAATGAGCAGTTCTTC. Translation gives CASSLSSSGSYNEQFF.

This rearrangement joins TRBV5-4 to TRBJ1-4; D is undetermined. Trimming stripped 5 bases from V and 8 bases from J, with 19 bases between. This CDR3 region has 15 residues. The germline CDR1 and CDR2 sequences are SGHNT and YYREEE (reference sequence). CDR3 sequence: CASSSGDPLREKLFF. CDR3 in DNA: TGTGCCAGCAGTAGCGGTGACCCTCTCCGGGAAAAACTGTTTTTT.

This clone was recorded only once. The J gene is TRBJ1-4, the V gene TRBV6-4; 8 bases match TRBD1. Losses at the gene ends were 7 bases for V and 0 bases for J; bases not matched to a gene: 4. CDR1 is MRHNA and CDR2 is SNTAGT in the germline V gene. CDR3 size: 15 residues. The CDR3 DNA follows: TGTGCCAGCAAACCGACAGGGGCAACTAATGAAAAACTGTTTTTT. It is translated as CASKPTGATNEKLFF.

V and J are TRBV29-1 and TRBJ2-3; D is possibly TRBD1 (5 bases). Trimming cost V 2 bases and J 1 base, with 7 bases left between them. The CDR3 runs 13 residues. From germline, CDR1 is SQVTM and CDR2 ANQGSEA. The CDR3 DNA is TGCAGCGTTGAAAAAGGGGGCACAGATACGCAGTATTTT. Encoded protein: CSVEKGGTDTQYF.

The chain has TRBV3-1 (or the pseudogene TRBV3-2) and TRBJ1-1, with 10 bases matching TRBD1. The CDR3 covers 16 residues. J lost 1 base, V lost 4 bases, and 6 bases had no gene match. Germline V lookup: CDR1 LGHDT, CDR2 YNNKEL (reference sequence). CDR3 DNA sequence: TGTGCCAGCAGCCCCCGGGACAGGGGAACGAACACTGAAGCTTTCTTT. Protein product: CASSPRDRGTNTEAFF.

This clone was picked up one time. CDR3 nucleotide sequence: TGTGCCAGCAGCTCCCGACAGGGCTGGGACGAGCAGTACTTC. Its protein product is CASSSRQGWDEQYF. This chain joins TRBV11-1 and TRBJ2-7; 7 nucleotides match TRBD1. Germline V lookup: CDR1 SGHAT, CDR2 FQDESV (reference sequence). The junction had 8 bases not matched to a gene; V was cut back by 4 bases and J by 5 bases. The CDR3 is made up of 14 amino acids.

This chain joins TRBV2 and TRBJ2-2; possible D gene TRBD1, 5 bases. This CDR3 has 13 amino acids. CDR1 SNHLY and CDR2 FYNNEI come from the germline V gene. V lost 8 bases and J lost 0, with 7 bases in between. The CDR3, as DNA: TGTGCCAGCTCGGACACGAACACCGGGGAGCTGTTTTTT. This codes for CASSDTNTGELFF. The complete variable domain, with remaining parts taken from reference TRBV2 and TRBJ2-2, reads EPEVTQTPSHQVTQMGQEVILRCVPISNHLYFYWYRQILGQKVEFLVSFYNNEISEKSEIFDDQFSVERPDGSNFTLKIRSTKLEDSAMYFCASSDTNTGELFFGEGSRLTVL.

The chain links TRBV27 to TRBJ1-1; D is unclear. The CDR3 loop spans 15 amino acids. Germline loops: CDR1 MNHEY, CDR2 SMNVEV (reference sequence). V lost 8 bases to trimming and J lost 0 bases, with 16 bases between them. This chain's CDR3 is CASRPAGNMNTEAFF. CDR3 coding DNA: TGTGCCAGCCGGCCGGCAGGAAACATGAACACTGAAGCTTTCTTT.

The chain employs TRBV18 and TRBJ1-1; D remains ambiguous. CDR1 is KGHSH, CDR2 LQKENI, per germline. V lost 3 bases to trimming and J lost 1 base, with 9 bases between them. The CDR3 runs to 14 residues. The CDR3 region is CASSPGSRNTEAFF. As DNA, the CDR3 is TGTGCCAGCTCACCCGGTAGTAGGAACACTGAAGCTTTCTTT.